This passage covers 22 T cell receptor beta chains from one sample sequenced in a study of CD8 T cells in ankylosing spondylitis (dated by TCRdb to 2016 to 2017). Their antigen targets remain unknown. Library preparation employed 5' RACE. For sequencing, an Illumina HiSeq 2500 was employed. TCRdb reworked the public reads: Q25 trimming with fastp, MiXCR clone assembly, productive beta chains retained. For every CDR3 protein sequence, its rows merge into one entry that carries the most common genes and DNA. The table for this sample lists roughly 700,000 distinct CDR3 sequences; roughly 20% of them were counted only once. The ten largest clones add up to over 15% of the sample. Here is what the overall study found, with its caveats: Blood from ankylosing spondylitis patients appeared to be characterized by a TCR beta motif composed of about eight highly homologous amino acid variants.

Specimen: blood, either unsorted or a sorted T cell fraction (not recorded which). These receptors originate from a male donor with ankylosing spondylitis.

The chain couples TRBV14 to TRBJ2-7; 9 nucleotides line up with TRBD1. Germline CDR1 reads SGHDN; CDR2 reads FVKESK. The CDR3 runs to 16 residues. The V gene end was trimmed by 4 bases and the J gene end by 1 base; junction bases not matched to a gene: 8. This CDR3 reads CASSPGTGPYSYEQYF. DNA of the CDR3: TGTGCCAGCAGCCCGGGGACAGGGCCTTATTCCTACGAGCAGTACTTC.

This clonotype was counted a few times. The chain couples TRBV12-3 or TRBV12-4 to TRBJ2-5; tentatively, D is TRBD1 (6 bases). This CDR3 is 16 amino acids long. Trimming stripped 6 bases from V and 1 base from J, with 18 bases between. This CDR3 reads CASSGSLQGPQETQYF. CDR3 coding DNA: TGTGCCAGCAGCGGGTCTTTACAGGGCCCCCAAGAGACCCAGTACTTC.

V usage is TRBV20-1 and J usage is TRBJ1-4; tentatively, D is TRBD1 (6 bases). Trimming took 2 bases from V and 2 from J, leaving 15 bases between them. CDR1 and CDR2 (germline): DFQATT, SNEGSKA (reference sequence). The CDR3 consists of 16 residues. This chain's CDR3 is CSARSNNRETNEKLFF. CDR3 bases: TGCAGTGCTAGATCCAACAACAGGGAGACTAATGAAAAACTGTTTTTT.

In DNA, the CDR3 is TGTGCCAGCAGCGAAGAGGTGGAGACCCAGTACTTC. Protein product: CASSEEVETQYF. The V gene is TRBV7-9, the J gene TRBJ2-5; D ambiguous. The V end was cut by 5 bases, the J end by 5 bases, with 9 bases between. The CDR3 has 12 amino acids. Germline loops: CDR1 SEHNR, CDR2 FQNEAQ (reference sequence). The complete variable domain, with remaining parts taken from reference TRBV7-9 and TRBJ2-5, reads DTGVSQNPRHKITKRGQNVTFRCDPISEHNRLYWYRQTLGQGPEFLTYFQNEAQLEKSRLLSDRFSAERPKGSFSTLEIQRTEQGDSAMYLCASSEEVETQYFGPGTRLLVL.

This clonotype came up a few times. The gene calls are TRBV12-3 or TRBV12-4 and TRBJ2-2; no reliable D call. CDR3 length: 16 amino acids. V was shortened by 6 bases and J by 1 base, with 15 bases between the two germline ends. Here the CDR3 reads CASRWTLWQNTGELFF. The CDR3 coding sequence is TGTGCCAGCAGGTGGACCCTATGGCAGAACACCGGGGAGCTGTTTTTT.

This clonotype has at least ten counts. The chain recombines TRBV24-1 with TRBJ1-1; tentatively, D is TRBD1 (5 bases). V lost 8 bases to trimming and J lost 3 bases, with 18 bases between them. This CDR3 comprises 15 residues. Germline assignment: CDR1 KGHDR and CDR2 SFDVKD. CDR3 loop: CATTRGRVRDTEAFF. CDR3 DNA sequence: TGTGCCACCACTAGGGGTAGGGTTAGGGACACTGAAGCTTTCTTT.

The chain has TRBV3-1 and TRBJ1-1; D remains ambiguous. The germline V and J ends were trimmed by 0 bases and 5 bases, with 16 bases remaining between them. Germline V gives CDR1 LGHDT, CDR2 YNNKEL (reference sequence). The CDR3 contains 16 residues. The DNA for the CDR3 is TGTGCCAGCAGCCAAGACGCGCAGGAGACCGGAACTGAAGCTTTCTTT. Its protein product is CASSQDAQETGTEAFF.

This clonotype was seen only a few times. The chain combines TRBV7-9 with TRBJ2-1; maybe TRBD1 (6 bases). Germline V gene data show CDR1 as SEHNR and CDR2 as FQNEAQ (reference sequence). The V end lost 5 bases, the J end lost 8 bases, and 13 bases lay between the germline ends. There are 13 residues in the CDR3. CDR3 sequence (DNA): TGTGCCAGCAGCCCCACAGGGTCTCATGAGCAGTTCTTC. It translates to CASSPTGSHEQFF.

CDR3 coding DNA: TGTGCCAGCAGCCTTGAGTCAGGACTCGACTCCCGCACAGATACGCAGTATTTT. Amino acid sequence: CASSLESGLDSRTDTQYF. The rearrangement joins TRBV9 to TRBJ2-3; weak D call: TRBD2 (5 bases). The length of the CDR3 is 18 residues. Germline V gene sequence: CDR1 SGDLS, CDR2 YYNGEE. With 4 bases removed from V and 1 base from J, the gap between germline ends came to 22 bases.

The V and J genes are TRBV5-1 and TRBJ2-7; TRBD2 matches 7 bases. The CDR3 totals 14 residues. Per germline, CDR1 SGHRS and CDR2 YFSETQ. J lost 4 bases, V lost 1 base, and 5 bases had no gene match. The CDR3 protein is CASSLSRGVYEQYF. CDR3 sequence (DNA): TGCGCCAGCAGCTTGTCCCGGGGGGTTTACGAGCAGTACTTC.

This clonotype was seen more than once but under ten times. This chain joins TRBV2 and TRBJ1-1, with no clear D. CDR1 is SNHLY, CDR2 FYNNEI, per germline. V was shortened by 6 bases and J by 4 bases, with 15 bases between the two germline ends. There are 14 residues in the CDR3. The CDR3 region is CASSWTESSTEAFF. The CDR3 nucleotides read TGTGCCAGCAGCTGGACGGAGAGTTCCACTGAAGCTTTCTTT. The entire variable domain, with the rest obtained from reference TRBV2 and TRBJ1-1, is as follows: EPEVTQTPSHQVTQMGQEVILRCVPISNHLYFYWYRQILGQKVEFLVSFYNNEISEKSEIFDDQFSVERPDGSNFTLKIRSTKLEDSAMYFCASSWTESSTEAFFGQGTRLTVV.

The rearrangement uses TRBV12-3 or TRBV12-4 and TRBJ2-5; 10 positions agree with TRBD1. This CDR3 has 18 amino acids. V shed 2 bases, J shed 5 bases, and the junction held 14 bases outside the gene matches. DNA for the CDR3: TGTGCCAGCAGTTTAATAAGGGACAGGGGACCCAAGGGGGAGACCCAGTACTTC. This codes for CASSLIRDRGPKGETQYF.

The chain combines TRBV6-2 or TRBV6-3 with TRBJ2-3; 7 bases align to TRBD2. Per germline, CDR1 MNHEY and CDR2 SVGEGT. V lost 4 bases to trimming and J lost 2 bases; unmatched junction nucleotides: 9. The CDR3 has 16 residues. CDR3 in DNA: TGTGCCAGCAGTTCCAATCCTAGCGGTATCACAGATACGCAGTATTTT. Residues: CASSSNPSGITDTQYF.

Only a few counts were recorded for this clonotype. V is TRBV5-6 and J is TRBJ1-1; no definite D call. This CDR3 contains 12 residues. Trimming pared 3 bases from V and 11 bases from J, leaving 14 bases between. Per germline, CDR1 SGHDT and CDR2 YYEEEE. The CDR3 region is CASSYLGTAAFF. The CDR3 DNA reads as TGTGCCAGCAGCTACCTCGGAACCGCCGCTTTCTTT.

This clonotype was seen ten or more times. The V gene is TRBV5-1, the J gene TRBJ2-2; maybe TRBD2 (5 bases). Trimming removed 2 bases from V and 6 bases from J, with 8 bases in between. Germline loops: CDR1 SGHRS, CDR2 YFSETQ. There are 13 residues in the CDR3. CDR3 nucleotides: TGCGCCAGCAGCTTTGGGGAGCCCGGGGAGCTGTTTTTT. It translates to CASSFGEPGELFF.

This clonotype has a handful of counts. The chain couples TRBV7-8 to TRBJ2-3; maybe TRBD2 (7 bases). V was pared by 8 bases and J by 2 bases, with 17 bases between. The germline V gene has CDR1 SGHVS and CDR2 FQNEAQ. The CDR3 runs 15 residues. Written as DNA, the CDR3 is TGTGCCAGCTCCCGGGGGCGGGGGACCACAGATACGCAGTATTTT. This translates into CASSRGRGTTDTQYF.

The chain uses TRBV11-2 and TRBJ1-2; the D gene is possibly TRBD1 (6 bases). Germline V gene lookup returns CDR1 SGHAT and CDR2 FQNNGV. The CDR3 has 18 amino acids. Trimming took 0 bases from V and 7 from J, leaving 24 bases between them. The CDR3, as DNA: TGTGCCAGCAGCTTAGATTTAGGAGGAGGGGGACCCCCTGGTGGCTACACCTTC. Encoded protein: CASSLDLGGGGPPGGYTF. Complete variable domain (other parts from reference TRBV11-2 and TRBJ1-2): EAGVAQSPRYKIIEKRQSVAFWCNPISGHATLYWYQQILGQGPKLLIQFQNNGVVDDSQLPKDRFSAERLKGVDSTLKIQPAKLEDSAVYLCASSLDLGGGGPPGGYTFGSGTRLTVV.

This clonotype was seen more than once but under ten times. This sequence joins TRBV10-3 and TRBJ2-7; D is unclear. CDR1 is ENHRY and CDR2 is SYGVKD in the germline V gene. The CDR3 covers 11 residues. The V end was cut by 3 bases, the J end by 6 bases, with 6 bases between. DNA of the CDR3: TGTGCCATCAGTGAAACGGTCGAGCAGTACTTC. This encodes CAISETVEQYF.

This clonotype was observed a few times. This chain uses TRBV6-2 or TRBV6-3 with TRBJ2-3; D perhaps matches TRBD1 (6 bases). Per the germline V gene, CDR1 is MNHEY and CDR2 is SVGEGT. This CDR3 has 17 amino acids. V lost 0 bases and J 6 bases, leaving 19 bases between the germline ends. CDR3 coding DNA: TGTGCCAGCAGTTACTCGAACGGACACCACACAGGGGATACGCAGTATTTT. Protein product: CASSYSNGHHTGDTQYF.

This clonotype has only a few counts. V and J are TRBV30 and TRBJ1-3; unclear D gene. The ends were cut back, 4 bases at V and 0 bases at J, with 16 bases in the middle. This CDR3 spans 16 amino acids. Germline lookup yields CDR1 GTSNPN and CDR2 SVGIG (reference sequence). This chain's CDR3 is CAWTPPPLSSGNTIYF. The CDR3 DNA is TGTGCCTGGACCCCGCCCCCCTTAAGCTCTGGAAACACCATATATTTT.

This clonotype was seen only a few times. This chain connects TRBV27 to TRBJ1-4; 7 bases agree with TRBD1. The V segment lost 4 bases and the J segment 3 bases; nucleotides outside the gene matches: 2. The germline V gene encodes CDR1 MNHEY and CDR2 SMNVEV (reference sequence). The CDR3 has 14 residues. The CDR3 DNA is TGTGCCAGCAGTTCCCAGGGGGCTAATGAAAAACTGTTTTTT. Translating it yields CASSSQGANEKLFF.

The chain employs TRBV19 and TRBJ2-2, with D unclear. In germline, CDR1 is LNHDA, CDR2 SQIVND (reference sequence). The CDR3 is made up of 15 amino acids. V lost 3 bases and J 1 base, leaving 9 bases between the germline ends. The DNA for the CDR3 is TGTGCCAGTAGTATGAGTCGGAGGAACACCGGGGAGCTGTTTTTT. Its protein is CASSMSRRNTGELFF.